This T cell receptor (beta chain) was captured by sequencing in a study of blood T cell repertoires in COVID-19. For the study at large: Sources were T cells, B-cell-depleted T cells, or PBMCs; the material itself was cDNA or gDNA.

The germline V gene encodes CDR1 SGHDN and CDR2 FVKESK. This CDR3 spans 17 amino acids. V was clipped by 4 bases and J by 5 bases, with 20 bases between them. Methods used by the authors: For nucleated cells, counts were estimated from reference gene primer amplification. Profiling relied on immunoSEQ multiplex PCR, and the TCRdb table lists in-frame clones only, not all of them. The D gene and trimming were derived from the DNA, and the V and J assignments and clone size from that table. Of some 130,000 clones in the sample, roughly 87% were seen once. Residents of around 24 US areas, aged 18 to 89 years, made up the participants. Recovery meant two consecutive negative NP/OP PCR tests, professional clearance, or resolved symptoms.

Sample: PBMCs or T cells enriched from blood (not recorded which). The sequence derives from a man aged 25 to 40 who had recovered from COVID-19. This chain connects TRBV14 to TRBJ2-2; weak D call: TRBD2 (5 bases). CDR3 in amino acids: CASSLTEERIKTGELFF. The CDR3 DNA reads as TGTGCCAGCAGCCTTACAGAGGAGCGGATCAAGACCGGGGAGCTGTTTTTT.